The sequence of this T cell receptor beta chain was determined in a study of T cell responses to AZD1222 COVID-19 vaccine. Whole-study findings and limits: White British ancestry dominated among donors, who included more females, and clonal diversity was possibly underestimated. With dominance at 160-218 and 743-854, vaccine-associated CD4 TCRs spanned spike.

On this clone: Its antigen remains unidentified.

The method was immunoSEQ multiplex PCR; TCRdb's version includes in-frame clones alone and lacks a portion of them. The top ten clones hold over 1.2% of a sample with 80,000 or so clones, 87% of them seen once. The germline V gene has CDR1 SGHNT and CDR2 YYREEE (reference sequence). The ends lost 6 bases at V and 6 bases at J; junction bases unmatched: 8. The CDR3 extends over 13 amino acids. The receptor was isolated from an adult in good health. The material sequenced was peripheral blood, taken on day 0 of AZD1222 vaccination. The J gene is TRBJ2-5, the V gene TRBV5-4; 7 positions agree with TRBD2. CDR3 nucleotide sequence: TGTGCCAGCAACACCGGGAGGACGAAGACCCAGTACTTC. Amino acids: CASNTGRTKTQYF.